This passage covers 9 T cell receptor beta chains from one sample sequenced in a study of identical twins. Using its own MiXCR run on the 5' RACE reads, TCRdb lists one record per CDR3 protein. This table holds hundreds of thousands of distinct CDR3 sequences, around 8.6% found once. The data were also submitted as part of a second study, on yellow fever vaccine responses in identical twins.

Sequencing was carried out using PBMCs. The receptors shown here come from a woman under 30 in good health.

The chain employs TRBV6-1 and TRBJ1-5; no reliable D call. V was trimmed by 2 bases and J by 5 bases, leaving 7 bases between them. This CDR3 spans 13 amino acids. Looked up from germline, CDR1 is MNHNS and CDR2 is SASEGT. The CDR3 nucleotides read TGTGCCAGCAGTGAATTCTGGGATCAGCCCCAGCATTTT. Translated: CASSEFWDQPQHF.

This clonotype was observed a handful of times. The V gene is TRBV11-2, the J gene TRBJ2-2, with D possibly being TRBD2 (6 bases). Germline-derived CDR1 and CDR2 are SGHAT and FQNNGV. Trimming stripped 0 bases from V and 3 bases from J, with 23 bases between. This CDR3 is built from 20 residues. The CDR3 bases are TGTGCCAGCAGCTTAGATGATCGATATGGAGGGTCCGAGGACACCGGGGAGCTGTTTTTT. As protein: CASSLDDRYGGSEDTGELFF.

V gene TRBV5-6 combines with J gene TRBJ2-4, with 8 bases fitting TRBD1. The germline gives CDR1 SGHDT, CDR2 YYEEEE. Unmatched junction bases numbered 4, after V lost 0 bases and J lost 8 bases. This CDR3 is built from 14 residues. The CDR3 coding sequence is TGTGCCAGCAGCTTGGTCCAGGGGGCAGACATTCAGTACTTC. Amino acids: CASSLVQGADIQYF.

The rearrangement links TRBV4-3 to TRBJ1-4, with D hard to call. CDR1 and CDR2 from the germline V gene are LGHNA and YSLEER. The CDR3 runs to 14 residues. With 0 bases removed from V and 7 bases from J, the gap between germline ends came to 9 bases. The CDR3 sequence is CASSQDIGSEKLFF. As DNA, the CDR3 is TGCGCCAGCAGCCAAGATATAGGAAGTGAAAAACTGTTTTTT.

The V call is TRBV3-1, the J call TRBJ2-3; no reliable D call. Germline-derived CDR1 and CDR2 are LGHDT and YNNKEL (reference sequence). The CDR3 is 14 residues long. V was pared by 0 bases and J by 2 bases, with 6 bases between. The CDR3 here is CASSQDALTDTQYF. CDR3 DNA sequence: TGTGCCAGCAGCCAAGATGCTCTCACAGATACGCAGTATTTT.

A few counts support this clonotype. The rearrangement links TRBV24-1 to TRBJ2-1; 8 bases line up with TRBD2. CDR3 length: 16 amino acids. The V segment lost 4 bases and the J segment 7 bases; nucleotides outside the gene matches: 11. Germline lookup yields CDR1 KGHDR and CDR2 SFDVKD. This CDR3 reads CATSETGTSGGNEQFF. The CDR3 DNA sequence: TGTGCCACCAGTGAAACCGGGACTAGTGGGGGTAATGAGCAGTTCTTC.

The sample holds a few counts of this clonotype. This chain joins TRBV11-2 and TRBJ2-4; D is possibly TRBD2 (5 bases). In germline, CDR1 is SGHAT, CDR2 FQNNGV. The V end lost 5 bases, the J end lost 1 base, and 12 bases lay between the germline ends. The CDR3 loop spans 15 amino acids. The CDR3 protein is CASSLGRGAKNIQYF. The CDR3 DNA reads TGTGCCAGCAGCCTAGGCCGGGGTGCCAAAAACATTCAGTACTTC.

The gene calls are TRBV7-9 and TRBJ2-3, with D hard to call. The CDR3 covers 16 residues. The germline V gene encodes CDR1 SEHNR and CDR2 FQNEAQ (reference sequence). Trimming took off 0 bases at V and 1 base at J, with 11 bases between the two ends. CDR3 DNA sequence: TGTGCCAGCAGCTTAGCGCCGGGCGTCGGCACAGATACGCAGTATTTT. This codes for CASSLAPGVGTDTQYF.

This clonotype was recorded at least ten times. V gene TRBV29-1 combines with J gene TRBJ2-1; D not certain. Trimming left V 4 bases short and J 9 bases short, with 13 bases between. Germline lookup yields CDR1 SQVTM and CDR2 ANQGSEA. This CDR3 has 12 residues. CDR3 nucleotides: TGCAGCGTTGGAATTGTGGGTACTGAGCAGTTCTTC. It yields the protein CSVGIVGTEQFF.